A selection of T cell receptor beta chains follows, all from one sample in a study of T cell clonotyping in hematopoietic cell transplantation. Sequencing was performed with immunoSEQ multiplex PCR; in TCRdb, only in-frame clones are kept and a portion is missing. In the table there are approximately 15,000 clones, 70% to 90% of which are singletons. Here the sequenced sample was PBMCs, taken 100 days after allogeneic stem cell transplant. The receptors were sampled from a male patient aged 55 to 69 who had an allogeneic stem cell transplant from a related donor, so the T cells may come from the graft donor. Some clones in this sample may be carry-over from other donors' samples. Each CDR3 is given with its conserved first and last residue. A D gene is named only where the DNA matches it firmly. Size is stated for part of the rows, as once, few or many counts, or as a class when the clone is expanded.

>TRBD2|TRBV5-1|.|TRBJ2-7
CASSLLAGGSYEQYF
TGCGCCAGCAGCTTGCTAGCGGGGGGCTCCTACGAGCAGTACTTC
>.|TRBV28|once|TRBJ2-7
CASSRQREQYF
TGTGCCAGCAGTAGACAGAGGGAGCAGTACTTC
>TRBD1|TRBV5-1|.|TRBJ2-7
CASSRSGTGGYEQYF
TGCGCCAGCAGCAGATCCGGGACAGGGGGCTACGAGCAGTACTTC
>TRBD1|TRBV30|few|TRBJ1-1
CAWGTGGTAFF
TGTGCCTGGGGGACAGGGGGAACAGCTTTCTTT
>TRBD1|TRBV29-1|once|TRBJ1-1
CSVGITGDWTEAFF
TGCAGCGTAGGGATTACAGGGGATTGGACTGAAGCTTTCTTT
>TRBD1|TRBV19|.|TRBJ2-1
CARKPGQGHEQFF
TGTGCCAGGAAACCGGGACAGGGGCATGAGCAGTTCTTC
>.|TRBV4-3|.|TRBJ2-7
CASSQVGGQRYEQYF
TGCGCCAGCAGCCAAGTCGGCGGACAGAGGTACGAGCAGTACTTC
>TRBD1|TRBV5-4|.|TRBJ1-2
CASTPGGEPNYGYTF
TGTGCCAGCACACCAGGGGGCGAACCTAACTATGGCTACACCTTC
>.|TRBV7-6|.|TRBJ2-7
CASSLYQGYEQYF
TGTGCCAGCAGCCTATACCAGGGTTACGAGCAGTACTTC
>TRBD1|TRBV7-8|.|TRBJ2-7
CASRSSGGQGLYEQYF
TGTGCCAGCAGATCATCAGGGGGACAGGGATTATACGAGCAGTACTTC
>.|TRBV6-6|.|TRBJ1-1
CASSGGPILNTEAFF
TGTGCCAGCAGCGGGGGACCGATCTTGAACACTGAAGCTTTCTTT
>.|TRBV11-3|.|TRBJ1-6
CASSLDRDALSPLHF
TGTGCCAGCAGCTTAGATCGGGACGCACTTTCACCCCTCCACTTT
>TRBD1|TRBV2|.|TRBJ1-5
CASSRGQDWGQPQHF
TGTGCCAGCAGTCGGGGACAGGACTGGGGTCAGCCCCAGCATTTT
>TRBD1|TRBV19|.|TRBJ2-1
CASSIRGTGSSYNEQFF
TGTGCCAGTAGTATCCGCGGGACAGGGAGCTCCTACAATGAGCAGTTCTTC
>TRBD2|TRBV9|.|TRBJ2-5
CASSVAPLSGVQETQYF
TGTGCCAGCAGCGTAGCCCCTCTCAGCGGGGTTCAAGAGACCCAGTACTTC
>TRBD1|TRBV7-2|.|TRBJ2-7
CASSLSGQGRDEQYF
TGTGCCAGCAGCTTATCGGGACAGGGGAGGGACGAGCAGTACTTC
>.|TRBV28|.|TRBJ2-3
CASSSRTVGIGDTQYF
TGTGCCAGCAGTTCCCGGACAGTGGGGATTGGAGATACGCAGTATTTT
>.|TRBV28|.|TRBJ1-2
CASSLGLWGYTF
TGTGCCAGCAGTTTGGGACTGTGGGGCTACACCTTC
>.|TRBV5-1|.|TRBJ2-1
CASSLAARTTQDEQFF
TGCGCCAGCAGCTTGGCCGCGAGAACCACGCAGGATGAGCAGTTCTTC
>.|TRBV5-1|.|TRBJ2-7
CASSLTAAYEQYF
TGCGCCAGCAGCCTGACAGCGGCCTACGAGCAGTACTTC
>.|TRBV6-5|.|TRBJ1-2
CASSPVGILGYGYTF
TGTGCCAGCAGTCCGGTTGGGATTTTGGGCTATGGCTACACCTTC
>.|TRBV20-1|.|TRBJ1-1
CSARRKYEAFF
TGCAGTGCTAGGCGGAAGTATGAAGCTTTCTTT
>TRBD1|TRBV5-1|.|TRBJ2-7
CASSMRTGGHYEQYF
TGCGCCAGCAGCATGAGGACAGGGGGTCACTACGAGCAGTACTTC
>.|TRBV30|.|TRBJ2-3
CAWSPSSAGTQYF
TGTGCCTGGAGCCCCTCGAGCGCCGGCACGCAGTATTTT
>.|TRBV19|once|TRBJ1-2
CASRPGPNAAVFAGYTF
TGTGCCAGTAGACCGGGACCTAACGCTGCTGTCTTTGCTGGCTACACCTTC
>.|TRBV11-3|.|TRBJ1-3
CASSLGEFGNTIYF
TGTGCCAGCAGCTTGGGGGAGTTTGGAAACACCATATATTTT
>.|TRBV19|.|TRBJ2-7
CASSRSIQGTRYEQYF
TGTGCCAGTAGTCGAAGCATTCAGGGGACGCGGTACGAGCAGTACTTC
>TRBD1|TRBV7-9|.|TRBJ1-4
CASSDRQGTNEKLFF
TGTGCCAGCAGCGATCGACAGGGTACGAATGAAAAACTGTTTTTT
>.|TRBV19|.|TRBJ2-7
CASRSEGEAYEQYF
TGTGCCAGTAGATCGGAGGGGGAGGCCTACGAGCAGTACTTC
>.|TRBV6-5|.|TRBJ1-1
CASSYPRGEYTEAFF
TGTGCCAGCAGTTACCCTCGGGGAGAGTACACTGAAGCTTTCTTT
>.|TRBV7-3|few|TRBJ2-2
CASSPGYFGELFF
TGTGCCAGCAGTCCCGGATATTTCGGGGAGCTGTTTTTT
>TRBD1|TRBV5-6|.|TRBJ1-2
CASSPTGTRGYTF
TGTGCCAGCAGCCCGACAGGGACTCGGGGCTACACCTTC
>TRBD2|TRBV7-6|.|TRBJ2-1
CASSLDSSGDYNEQFF
TGTGCCAGCAGCTTGGACTCTAGCGGGGATTACAATGAGCAGTTCTTC
>.|TRBV5-4|.|TRBJ1-2
CASSWSGSFSYGYTF
TGTGCCAGCAGCTGGTCAGGGAGCTTTAGCTATGGCTACACCTTC
>.|TRBV4-1|.|TRBJ2-7
CASSQDGPGSYSYEQYF
TGCGCCAGCAGCCAAGATGGGCCGGGGTCCTACTCCTACGAGCAGTACTTC
>.|TRBV7-6|.|TRBJ1-1
CASSLSARGTEAFF
TGTGCCAGCAGCTTAAGTGCTCGGGGAACTGAAGCTTTCTTT
>.|TRBV28|once|TRBJ1-2
CASSFIKSLGYGYTF
TGTGCCAGCAGTTTCATTAAATCGTTGGGTTATGGCTACACCTTC